This is a list of T cell receptor beta chains from one sample in a study of human T cells and chemical hapten exposure. TCRdb re-called the RACE reads through MiXCR, storing one row per CDR3 protein. Of about 120,000 distinct CDR3 sequences listed, 10% to 12% are singletons. This specimen was whole blood, taken in connection with sensitization to the hapten diphenylcyclopropenone (DPC). The receptors were sampled from a woman in her fifties or sixties with alopecia areata. Some clones in this sample may be carry-over from other donors' samples. The CDR3 runs from the conserved cysteine through the conserved F or W. The D gene is left open where the match is weak. Size is omitted from some rows. Given values are once, few, many or a class for expanded clones.

v_gene,j_gene,d_gene,abundance,CDR3aa,CDR3nt
TRBV9,TRBJ1-2,.,.,CASSRTNSYTF,TGTGCCAGCAGCAGGACCAACTCTTACACCTTC
TRBV3-1,TRBJ1-2,.,many,CASSQDSRNGNTF,TGTGCCAGCAGCCAAGACTCAAGAAATGGTAACACCTTC
TRBV12-3/TRBV12-4,TRBJ2-3,.,.,CASSGNRVTDTQYF,TGTGCCAGCAGTGGAAACAGGGTTACAGATACGCAGTATTTT
TRBV2,TRBJ1-5,TRBD1,few,CASRLDRASNQPQHF,TGTGCCAGCAGGTTGGACAGGGCTAGCAATCAGCCCCAGCATTTT
TRBV20-1,TRBJ2-1,TRBD2,many,CSAGSGVGEQFF,TGCAGTGCTGGTAGCGGGGTTGGTGAGCAGTTCTTC
TRBV5-1,TRBJ2-1,TRBD2,.,CASSVPSGTYNEQFF,TGCGCCAGCAGCGTTCCTAGCGGGACCTACAATGAGCAGTTCTTC
TRBV5-1,TRBJ2-5,.,.,CASSRSDQETQYF,TGCGCCAGCAGCCGATCGGACCAAGAGACCCAGTACTTC
TRBV29-1,TRBJ2-2,TRBD1,.,CSVMDRDTGELFF,TGCAGCGTCATGGACAGGGACACCGGGGAGCTGTTTTTT
TRBV29-1,TRBJ2-7,.,.,CSVTSGSRGYEQYF,TGCAGCGTAACCTCCGGGAGCAGGGGCTACGAGCAGTACTTC
TRBV6-5,TRBJ1-4,.,few,CASSYGRAGEKLFF,TGTGCCAGCAGTTACGGCAGGGCGGGAGAAAAACTGTTTTTT
TRBV3-1,TRBJ1-2,.,.,CASSQTENYGYTF,TGTGCCAGCAGCCAGACAGAGAACTATGGCTACACCTTC
TRBV7-8,TRBJ1-2,.,.,CASRAGGSYGYTF,TGTGCCAGCAGAGCGGGAGGTAGCTATGGCTACACCTTC
TRBV7-6,TRBJ1-1,.,.,CASSGLKAESFF,TGTGCCAGCAGCGGTCTAAAGGCTGAATCTTTCTTT
TRBV20-1,TRBJ2-1,TRBD2,.,CSAGTSGGAYNEQFF,TGCAGTGCTGGGACTAGCGGGGGGGCCTACAATGAGCAGTTCTTC
TRBV2,TRBJ2-2,TRBD2,.,CASSERGGAGELFF,TGTGCCAGCAGTGAACGTGGGGGGGCCGGGGAGCTGTTTTTT
TRBV12-3/TRBV12-4,TRBJ2-5,TRBD1,.,CASTTGAPETQYF,TGTGCCAGCACTACAGGGGCGCCGGAGACCCAGTACTTC
TRBV2,TRBJ2-2,TRBD2,.,CASSLGGRAVCAGELFF,TGTGCCAGCAGTCTGGGCGGGAGGGCCGTCTGCGCCGGGGAGCTGTTTTTT
TRBV4-1,TRBJ2-7,.,many,CASSQLPDRSYEQYF,TGCGCCAGCAGCCAACTGCCGGACCGATCCTACGAGCAGTACTTC
TRBV25-1,TRBJ2-3,.,many,CASSAGDTQYF,TGTGCCAGCAGTGCAGGCGATACGCAGTATTTT